Listed below are T cell receptor beta chains from one sample, sequenced in a study of blood T cell repertoires in COVID-19. Method: immunoSEQ multiplex PCR; TCRdb's copy keeps in-frame clones and lacks some. The data hold approximately 240,000 clones, with approximately 86% observed a single time. The sample taken for sequencing was PBMCs or T cells enriched from blood (not recorded which). The receptors shown here come from a woman in her 30s with acute COVID-19. Each CDR3 is given with its conserved first and last residue. The D gene is left open where the match is weak. Clone size, where shown, is once, few, many, or a class for clones that have expanded.

.	TRBJ2-2	.	TRBV2	CASSIDGELFF	TGTGCCAGCAGTATAGACGGGGAGCTGTTTTTT
.	TRBJ2-7	few	TRBV7-6	CASSLAGAGFTSYEQYF	TGTGCCAGCAGCTTAGCTGGGGCAGGTTTTACCTCCTACGAGCAGTACTTC
TRBD1	TRBJ2-7	.	TRBV4-2	CASSQDLSDRGSYEQYF	TGTGCCAGCAGCCAAGATCTGTCGGACAGGGGGTCCTACGAGCAGTACTTC
.	TRBJ1-1	.	TRBV12-5	CASGEGASTEAFF	TGTGCTAGTGGCGAAGGGGCAAGCACTGAAGCTTTCTTT
TRBD1	TRBJ2-7	.	TRBV4-1	CASRKTGTGTYEQYF	TGCGCCAGCAGAAAAACCGGGACAGGGACCTACGAGCAGTACTTC
TRBD1	TRBJ1-6	.	TRBV30	CAWGTGDISPLHF	TGTGCCTGGGGGACAGGGGATATCTCACCCCTCCACTTT
.	TRBJ2-7	.	TRBV5-1	CASSLVPAGNGASYEQYF	TGCGCCAGCAGCTTGGTGCCTGCGGGGAATGGGGCCTCCTACGAGCAGTACTTC
TRBD1	TRBJ1-4	.	TRBV18	CASQDRAHPTNEKLFF	TGTGCCAGCCAGGACAGGGCACATCCAACTAATGAAAAACTGTTTTTT
TRBD1	TRBJ1-4	.	TRBV30	CAWGQGFSTNEKLFF	TGTGCCTGGGGACAGGGATTTTCAACTAATGAAAAACTGTTTTTT
.	TRBJ2-7	.	TRBV5-5	CASSLTGTSYEQYF	TGTGCCAGCAGCCTCACCGGGACTTCGTACGAGCAGTACTTC
.	TRBJ1-6	.	TRBV30	CAWNGGAVISPLHF	TGTGCCTGGAACGGGGGAGCGGTAATTTCACCCCTCCACTTT
.	TRBJ2-5	.	TRBV7-6	CASSLARETQYF	TGTGCCAGCAGCTTAGCGCGAGAGACCCAGTACTTC
.	TRBJ2-7	.	TRBV28	CASSLPTPRGTYEQYF	TGTGCCAGCAGTCTACCCACTCCCCGGGGAACCTACGAGCAGTACTTC
TRBD2	TRBJ2-5	.	TRBV18	CASHSSGNQETQYF	TGTGCCAGTCACAGTAGCGGGAACCAAGAGACCCAGTACTTC
TRBD1	TRBJ2-1	.	TRBV5-1	CASSLDRGRPYNEQFF	TGCGCCAGCAGCTTGGACAGGGGGCGCCCCTACAATGAGCAGTTCTTC
.	TRBJ1-2	.	TRBV14	CASSQVDRVYGYTF	TGTGCCAGCAGCCAAGTAGACAGAGTCTATGGCTACACCTTC
.	TRBJ2-1	once	TRBV28	CASSFVRLPSYNEQFF	TGTGCCAGCAGTTTCGTGCGTCTCCCGTCCTACAATGAGCAGTTCTTC
.	TRBJ2-1	.	TRBV7-3	CASSLTSDNEQFF	TGTGCCAGCAGCTTAACTAGCGACAATGAGCAGTTCTTC
TRBD2	TRBJ2-7	.	TRBV6-1	CASSDITGGWDEQYF	TGTGCCAGCAGTGATATAACGGGAGGGTGGGACGAGCAGTACTTC
TRBD2	TRBJ2-3	.	TRBV4-3	CASSQLTSGPDTQYF	TGCGCCAGCAGCCAACTAACTAGCGGCCCAGATACGCAGTATTTT
.	TRBJ2-3	once	TRBV2	CASSPSTVSDTQYF	TGTGCCAGCAGTCCTAGCACGGTCTCGGATACGCAGTATTTT
TRBD1	TRBJ1-1	.	TRBV28	CASSTGTARSEAFF	TGTGCCAGCAGTACCGGGACAGCCCGTTCTGAAGCTTTCTTT
TRBD1	TRBJ1-2	.	TRBV6-5	CASSTTRQEGAPTF	TGTGCCAGCAGTACCACCCGACAGGAGGGGGCGCCCACCTTC
TRBD1	TRBJ1-6	.	TRBV27	CASSPDRGFSPLHF	TGTGCCAGCAGTCCAGACAGGGGTTTTTCACCCCTCCACTTT
.	TRBJ1-5	.	TRBV19	CACQTGGNQPQHF	TGTGCCTGCCAAACGGGGGGCAATCAGCCCCAGCATTTT
.	TRBJ1-4	.	TRBV7-3	CASSSGGGEKLFF	TGTGCCAGCAGCTCCGGGGGAGGGGAAAAACTGTTTTTT
.	TRBJ1-6	.	TRBV5-4	CASSLAPRDSYNSPLHF	TGTGCCAGCAGCTTGGCTCCCAGGGACTCCTATAATTCACCCCTCCACTTT
.	TRBJ2-3	.	TRBV5-5	CASSLGSGDTQYF	TGTGCCAGCAGCCTTGGATCCGGGGATACGCAGTATTTT
TRBD1	TRBJ1-1	.	TRBV18	CASSPGTGVAEAFF	TGTGCCAGCTCACCCGGGACAGGGGTTGCTGAAGCTTTCTTT
.	TRBJ1-2	.	TRBV7-6	CASSLGQGYNYGYTF	TGTGCCAGCAGCTTAGGGCAGGGCTATAACTATGGCTACACCTTC
TRBD2	TRBJ2-1	.	TRBV7-6	CASSLAASGGPVYEQFF	TGTGCCAGCAGCTTAGCGGCTAGCGGGGGGCCGGTTTATGAGCAGTTCTTC
.	TRBJ2-5	.	TRBV5-1	CASSFGQKYQETQYF	TGCGCCAGCAGCTTTGGGCAGAAGTACCAAGAGACCCAGTACTTC
.	TRBJ1-5	.	TRBV19	CASNLVSRQDQPQHF	TGTGCCAGTAATCTAGTGTCCCGACAGGATCAGCCCCAGCATTTT
TRBD1	TRBJ1-2	.	TRBV10-3	CAISRSDRGPDIGGYTF	TGTGCCATCAGTCGGTCCGACAGGGGGCCGGATATCGGTGGCTACACCTTC
TRBD1	TRBJ2-3	.	TRBV19	CASSLGQGADTQYF	TGTGCCAGTAGTCTGGGACAGGGGGCGGATACGCAGTATTTT
.	TRBJ1-1	.	TRBV28	CASSWQERAEAFF	TGTGCCAGCAGTTGGCAGGAACGCGCTGAAGCTTTCTTT
TRBD1	TRBJ1-4	.	TRBV28	CASRRDRGLGTNEKLFF	TGTGCCAGCAGACGGGACAGGGGGTTGGGCACTAATGAAAAACTGTTTTTT
TRBD1	TRBJ2-1	few	TRBV18	CASSPTGQGSDEQFF	TGTGCCAGCTCACCAACGGGACAGGGAAGCGATGAGCAGTTCTTC
TRBD2	TRBJ2-1	.	TRBV20-1	CSASGPSGGVREQFF	TGCAGTGCTAGTGGCCCTAGCGGGGGGGTCAGGGAGCAGTTCTTC
.	TRBJ2-1	.	TRBV6-2/TRBV6-3	CASSPPYNEQFF	TGTGCCAGCAGTCCCCCTTACAATGAGCAGTTCTTC
TRBD1	TRBJ2-2	.	TRBV11-2	CASSLGQTANTGELFF	TGTGCCAGCAGCCTGGGACAGACTGCGAACACCGGGGAGCTGTTTTTT
TRBD2	TRBJ2-1	once	TRBV10-3	CAIGGLAGADEQFF	TGTGCCATCGGGGGACTAGCGGGAGCGGATGAGCAGTTCTTC
TRBD1	TRBJ1-2	.	TRBV2	CASKGEINRGSYTF	TGTGCCAGCAAAGGCGAAATAAACAGGGGGAGCTACACCTTC
.	TRBJ2-3	.	TRBV29-1	CSVAASDTQYF	TGCAGCGTTGCGGCTAGTGATACGCAGTATTTT
.	TRBJ2-7	.	TRBV2	CASSEDRFYEQYF	TGTGCCAGCAGTGAGGACAGATTCTACGAGCAGTACTTC
TRBD2	TRBJ2-1	.	TRBV15	CATSRGLAGSYNEQFF	TGTGCCACCAGCAGAGGGCTAGCGGGCTCCTACAATGAGCAGTTCTTC
TRBD2	TRBJ2-1	.	TRBV5-3	CARSPPRRGVGPSSYNEQFF	TGTGCCAGAAGCCCCCCCCGTCGGGGGGTCGGACCAAGCTCCTACAATGAGCAGTTCTTC
TRBD2	TRBJ2-1	.	TRBV20-1	CSALGGGQFF	TGCAGTGCTCTAGGCGGGGGGCAGTTCTTC
.	TRBJ1-2	once	TRBV7-9	CASTTIPPSSSGYTF	TGTGCCAGCACCACTATACCCCCGTCTTCGAGTGGCTACACCTTC
.	TRBJ1-6	.	TRBV2	CASSEAGVNSPLHF	TGTGCCAGCAGTGAAGCAGGGGTTAATTCACCCCTCCACTTT
.	TRBJ2-1	.	TRBV21-1	CASSNPGGAPREQFF	TGTGCCAGCAGCAACCCAGGGGGTGCCCCACGAGAGCAGTTCTTC
.	TRBJ2-4	.	TRBV7-2	CASSKQAPQNIQYF	TGTGCCAGCAGTAAACAGGCTCCCCAAAACATTCAGTACTTC
TRBD1	TRBJ1-1	.	TRBV4-1	CASSQGWDRRNTEAFF	TGCGCCAGCAGCCAAGGGTGGGACAGGAGGAACACTGAAGCTTTCTTT
.	TRBJ2-3	.	TRBV2	CASSELVPGRGTDTQYF	TGTGCCAGCAGTGAATTAGTTCCGGGAAGAGGCACAGATACGCAGTATTTT
.	TRBJ1-2	.	TRBV9	CASSVGGSGVNYGYTF	TGTGCCAGCAGCGTAGGAGGGTCGGGAGTCAACTATGGCTACACCTTC